The source of this T cell receptor beta chain is a study of blood T cell repertoires in COVID-19. Study in general: From the United States, Italy and Spain came samples of acute and convalescent COVID-19. T cells, B-cell-depleted T cells, or PBMCs supplied cDNA or gDNA.

The V gene end was trimmed by 4 bases and the J gene end by 5 bases; junction bases not matched to a gene: 4. The CDR3 contains 12 residues. The germline gives CDR1 GTSNPN, CDR2 SVGIG (reference sequence). Original methodology: Reference gene primer amplification in the assay estimated nucleated cell counts. Data came from immunoSEQ multiplex PCR; TCRdb stores just in-frame clones and leaves some out. V, J and clone size are taken as reported in that table, and D and trimming were inferred from the DNA itself. This sample yields under 9,500 clones, of which roughly 85% are seen a single time; 8% to 8.5% belongs to the top ten.

The clonotype was recovered from a human donor in a cohort sampled during active COVID-19. The sequenced material came from peripheral blood. This chain connects TRBV30 to TRBJ1-1; TRBD1 agrees at 7 bases. The CDR3 DNA sequence: TGTGCCTGGACCAGGGGGGTTACTGAAGCTTTCTTT. Translated, it gives CAWTRGVTEAFF.